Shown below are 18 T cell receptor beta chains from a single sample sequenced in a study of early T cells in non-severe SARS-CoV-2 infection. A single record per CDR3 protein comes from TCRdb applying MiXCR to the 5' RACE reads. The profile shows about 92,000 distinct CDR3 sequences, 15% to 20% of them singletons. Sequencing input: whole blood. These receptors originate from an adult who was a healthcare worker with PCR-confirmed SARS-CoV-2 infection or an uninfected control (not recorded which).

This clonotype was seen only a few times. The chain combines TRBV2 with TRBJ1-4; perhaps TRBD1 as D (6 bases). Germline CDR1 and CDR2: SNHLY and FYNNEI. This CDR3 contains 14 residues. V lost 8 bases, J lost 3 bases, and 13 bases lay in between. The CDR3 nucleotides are TGTGCCAGCCTCGTAGGGGGATCTAATGAAAAACTGTTTTTT. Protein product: CASLVGGSNEKLFF.

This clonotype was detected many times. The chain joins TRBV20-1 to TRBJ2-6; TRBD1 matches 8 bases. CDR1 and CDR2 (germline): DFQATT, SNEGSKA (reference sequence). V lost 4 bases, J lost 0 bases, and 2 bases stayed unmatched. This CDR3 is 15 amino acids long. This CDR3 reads CSAIDRGSGANVLTF. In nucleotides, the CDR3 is TGCAGTGCTATCGACAGGGGCTCTGGGGCCAACGTCCTGACTTTC.

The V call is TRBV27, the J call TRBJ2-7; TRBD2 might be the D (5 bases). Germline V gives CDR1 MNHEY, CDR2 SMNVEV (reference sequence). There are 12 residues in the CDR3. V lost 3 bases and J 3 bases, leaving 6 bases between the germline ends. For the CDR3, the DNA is TGTGCCAGCAGTTTCGAGGGCTACGAGCAGTACTTC. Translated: CASSFEGYEQYF.

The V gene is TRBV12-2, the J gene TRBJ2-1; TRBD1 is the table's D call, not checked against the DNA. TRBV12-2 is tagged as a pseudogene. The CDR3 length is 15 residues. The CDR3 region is CASRSKNGGKDEQFF. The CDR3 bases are TGTGCAAGTCGCTCTAAGAACGGGGGGAAAGATGAGCAGTTCTTC.

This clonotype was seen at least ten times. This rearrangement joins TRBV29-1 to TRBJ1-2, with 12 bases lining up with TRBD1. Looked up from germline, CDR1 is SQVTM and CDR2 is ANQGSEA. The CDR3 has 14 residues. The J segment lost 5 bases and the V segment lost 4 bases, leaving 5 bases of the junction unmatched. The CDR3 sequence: CSVVGQGAAYGYTF. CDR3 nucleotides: TGCAGCGTTGTGGGACAGGGGGCAGCTTATGGCTACACCTTC.

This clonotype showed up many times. The CDR3 DNA sequence: TGTGCCAGCAGCCCAGTAGGCACTGAAGCTTTCTTT. Amino acids: CASSPVGTEAFF. The chain recombines TRBV6-6 with TRBJ1-1; D is uncertain. The CDR3 has 12 amino acids. Trimming removed 6 bases at V and 4 bases at J, with 9 bases between. CDR1 is MNHNY and CDR2 is SVGAGI in the germline V gene (reference sequence).

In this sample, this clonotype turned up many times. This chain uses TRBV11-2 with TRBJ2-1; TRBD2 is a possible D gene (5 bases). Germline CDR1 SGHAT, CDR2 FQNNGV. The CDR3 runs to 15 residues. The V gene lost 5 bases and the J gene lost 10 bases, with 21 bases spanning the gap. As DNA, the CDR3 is TGTGCCAGCAGCCACCTGTTTCGGACTGGAGAAGAGCAGTTCTTC. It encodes CASSHLFRTGEEQFF.

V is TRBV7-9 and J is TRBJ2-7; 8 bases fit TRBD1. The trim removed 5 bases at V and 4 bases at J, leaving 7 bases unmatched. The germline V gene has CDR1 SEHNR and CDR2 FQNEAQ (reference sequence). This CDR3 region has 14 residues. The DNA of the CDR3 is TGTGCCAGCAGCGGGCGGACAGGGAGTTACGAGCAGTACTTC. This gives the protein CASSGRTGSYEQYF.

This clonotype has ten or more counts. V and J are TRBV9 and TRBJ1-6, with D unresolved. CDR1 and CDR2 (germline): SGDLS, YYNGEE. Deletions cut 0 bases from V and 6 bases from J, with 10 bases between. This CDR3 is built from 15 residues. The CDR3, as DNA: TGTGCCAGCAGCGTAGAGTCCAGGCTTAATTCACCCCTCCACTTT. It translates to CASSVESRLNSPLHF. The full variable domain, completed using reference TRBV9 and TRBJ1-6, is DSGVTQTPKHLITATGQRVTLRCSPRSGDLSVYWYQQSLDQGLQFLIQYYNGEERAKGNILERFSAQQFPDLHSELNLSSLELGDSALYFCASSVESRLNSPLHFGNGTRLTVT.

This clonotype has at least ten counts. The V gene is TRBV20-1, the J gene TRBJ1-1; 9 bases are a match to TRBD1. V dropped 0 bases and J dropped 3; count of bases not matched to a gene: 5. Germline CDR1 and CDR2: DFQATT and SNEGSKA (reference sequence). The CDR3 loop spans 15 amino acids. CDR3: CSARDQDRGDTEAFF. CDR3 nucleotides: TGCAGTGCTAGAGACCAGGACAGGGGTGACACTGAAGCTTTCTTT.

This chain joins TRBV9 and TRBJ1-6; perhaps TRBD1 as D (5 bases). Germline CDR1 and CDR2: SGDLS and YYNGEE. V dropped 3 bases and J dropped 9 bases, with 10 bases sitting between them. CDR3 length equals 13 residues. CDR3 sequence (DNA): TGTGCCAGCAGCGCGGAGGGACCTTCACCCCTCCACTTT. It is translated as CASSAEGPSPLHF.

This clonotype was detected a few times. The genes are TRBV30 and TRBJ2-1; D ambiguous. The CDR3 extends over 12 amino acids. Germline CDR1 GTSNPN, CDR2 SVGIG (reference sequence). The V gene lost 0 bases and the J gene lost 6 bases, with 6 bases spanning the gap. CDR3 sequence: CAWSVRRNEQFF. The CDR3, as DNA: TGTGCCTGGAGTGTACGACGCAATGAGCAGTTCTTC.

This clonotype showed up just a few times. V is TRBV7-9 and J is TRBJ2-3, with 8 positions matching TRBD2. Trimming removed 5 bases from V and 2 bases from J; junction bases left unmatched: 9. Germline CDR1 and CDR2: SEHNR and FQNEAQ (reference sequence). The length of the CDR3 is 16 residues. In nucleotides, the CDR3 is TGTGCCAGCAGCGCGTGGGCGGGAGGTTCCACAGATACGCAGTATTTT. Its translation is CASSAWAGGSTDTQYF.

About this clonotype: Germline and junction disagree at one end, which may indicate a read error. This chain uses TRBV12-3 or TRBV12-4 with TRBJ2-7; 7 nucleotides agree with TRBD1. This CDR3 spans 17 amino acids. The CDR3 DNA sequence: TGTGCCAGCGGTTTTAAGTCCACGACAGGGAAGGCCTACGAGCAGTACTTC. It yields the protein CASGFKSTTGKAYEQYF.

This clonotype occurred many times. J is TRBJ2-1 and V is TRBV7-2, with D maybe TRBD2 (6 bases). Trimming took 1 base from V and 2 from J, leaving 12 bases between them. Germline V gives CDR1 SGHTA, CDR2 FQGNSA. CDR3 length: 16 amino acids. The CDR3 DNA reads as TGTGCCAGCAGCTTAGAGGGGCGGGGTGCCTACAATGAGCAGTTCTTC. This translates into CASSLEGRGAYNEQFF.

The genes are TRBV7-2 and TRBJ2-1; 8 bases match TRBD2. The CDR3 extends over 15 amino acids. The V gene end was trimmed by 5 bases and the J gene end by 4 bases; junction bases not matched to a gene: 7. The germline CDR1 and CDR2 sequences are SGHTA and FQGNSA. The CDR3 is CASSQTGTSYNEQFF. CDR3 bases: TGTGCCAGCAGCCAGACCGGGACTAGTTACAATGAGCAGTTCTTC.

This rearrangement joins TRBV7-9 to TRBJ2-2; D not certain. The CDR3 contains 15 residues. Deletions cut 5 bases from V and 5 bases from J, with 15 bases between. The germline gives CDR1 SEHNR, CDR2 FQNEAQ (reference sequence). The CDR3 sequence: CASSHNADLTGELFF. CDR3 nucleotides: TGTGCCAGCAGCCATAACGCAGATTTAACCGGGGAGCTGTTTTTT.

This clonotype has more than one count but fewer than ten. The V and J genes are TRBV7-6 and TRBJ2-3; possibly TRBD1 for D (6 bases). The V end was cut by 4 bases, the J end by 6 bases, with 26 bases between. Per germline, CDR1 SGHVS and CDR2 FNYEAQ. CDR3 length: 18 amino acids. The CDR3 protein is CASSSLPTGLPRVDTQYF. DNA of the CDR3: TGTGCCAGCAGCTCACTCCCTACAGGGCTCCCTAGAGTTGATACGCAGTATTTT.